Below, one T cell receptor beta chain is given with its context. The V and J ends lost 2 bases and 3 bases, in that order; junction bases with no gene match: 5. CDR3 length: 15 amino acids. CDR1 and CDR2 from the germline V gene are SGHRS and YFSETQ. These data originate in a study of blood T cell repertoires in COVID-19. Methods used by the authors: Amplification of reference gene primers provided the estimated nucleated cell counts. Here immunoSEQ multiplex PCR was the method, and the copy in TCRdb shows in-frame clones only, minus some. V and J calls and clone size are given by that table; D and trimming were obtained from the DNA. The data contain approximately 150,000 clones, over 65% of them seen just once; the ten biggest clones take up roughly 2%.

V gene TRBV5-1 combines with J gene TRBJ1-3; TRBD1 agrees at 7 bases. The origin of this receptor is a man aged 70-80 years with acute or convalescent COVID-19. Material: peripheral blood. The CDR3: CASSFRTGDGNTIYF. The CDR3 DNA sequence: TGCGCCAGCAGCTTCCGGACAGGAGATGGAAACACCATATATTTT. The full variable domain, with the rest looked up from reference TRBV5-1 and TRBJ1-3, is KAGVTQTPRYLIKTRGQQVTLSCSPISGHRSVSWYQQTPGQGLQFLFEYFSETQRNKGNFPGRFSGRQFSNSRSEMNVSTLELGDSALYLCASSFRTGDGNTIYFGEGSWLTVV.